Listed here are 5 T cell receptor beta chains from one sample, sequenced in a study of T cell clonotyping in hematopoietic cell transplantation (dated by TCRdb to 2020 to 2023). This sample's time point label indicates: 100 days after allo-HCT. The protocol used for the library was the immunoSEQ multiplex PCR assay. Entries here come from immuneACCESS through TCRdb and include only in-frame sequences with V and J called. Some clones fail to appear in such tables; in the studies checked, an unresolved V gene covers under half of the shortfall, and the cause of the remainder is unknown. Present in this sample are roughly 29,000 clones, around 90% of which were seen just once. The ten largest clones take up around 10% of the sample. The input for sequencing was PBMCs, taken 100 days after allogeneic stem cell transplant. These receptors all stem from a female patient aged 50-59 years who had an allogeneic stem cell transplant from a related donor, so the T cells may come from the graft donor. Some clones in this sample may be carry-over from other donors' samples.

The table lists this clone with a count of one. This sequence joins TRBV9 and TRBJ1-1; the match to TRBD1 covers 7 bases. There are 15 residues in the CDR3. V was clipped by 4 bases and J by 1 base; unmatched bases: 7. CDR1 is SGDLS, CDR2 YYNGEE, per germline. CDR3 nucleotides: TGTGCCAGCAGCCCAACGGGACAGAAGAACACTGAAGCTTTCTTT. Its protein is CASSPTGQKNTEAFF.

CDR3 loop: CASSRQGVGVNQPQHF. The CDR3 region has the DNA TGTGCCAGCTCACGTCAAGGAGTAGGAGTCAACCAGCCCCAGCATTTT. This chain connects TRBV18 to TRBJ1-5; the D is unclear. The germline V gene encodes CDR1 KGHSH and CDR2 LQKENI. The CDR3 has 16 residues. V dropped 4 bases and J dropped 7 bases, with 20 bases sitting between them.

The rearrangement uses TRBV4-3 and TRBJ1-6; 7 bases match TRBD1. The CDR3 runs to 15 residues. Germline V gene lookup returns CDR1 LGHNA and CDR2 YSLEER. V shed 1 base, J shed 8 bases, and the junction held 5 bases outside the gene matches. DNA for the CDR3: TGCGCCAGCAGCCAAGTAGGGACAGTAGATTCACCCCTCCACTTT. Translated: CASSQVGTVDSPLHF.

The chain combines TRBV1 with TRBJ2-3; TRBD2 is the table's D call and was not checked against the DNA. TRBV1 is marked as a pseudogene. The CDR3 length is 13 residues. CDR3 region: CTSPGGAGDTQYF. The CDR3 DNA sequence: TGCACCAGCCCCGGGGGGGCAGGAGATACGCAGTATTTT.

The chain links TRBV10-3 to TRBJ2-1, with TRBD2 as a possible D gene (5 bases). Trimming shortened V by 6 bases and J by 9 bases, and 15 bases separated the two germline ends. Germline CDR1 ENHRY, CDR2 SYGVKD. The CDR3 contains 13 residues. The CDR3 is CAISTLGNSEQFF. In DNA form, the CDR3 reads TGTGCCATCAGCACACTCGGGAACAGTGAGCAGTTCTTC.